This TCR beta chain was recorded in a study of shared T cell receptors in the human thymus. The assay was immunoSEQ multiplex PCR, and TCRdb's table has in-frame clones only and misses some. The sample has over 450,000 clones; around 82% are singletons. Germline V gene sequence: CDR1 SGHRS, CDR2 YFSETQ. J lost 1 base, V lost 0 bases, and 17 bases had no gene match. The CDR3 sequence is 21 residues long. This clone was seen a handful of times. The data were also submitted as part of a second study, on human thymus T cells. As reported in that work: Gene usage for V and J segments appeared biased in thymic and blood repertoires. Related research has reported that thymic repertoires overlap highly among unrelated individuals.

Sequencing was done on a sample of thymocytes. This rearrangement joins TRBV5-1 to TRBJ2-3; 10 nucleotides match TRBD2. This clonotype was sampled from a boy younger than two with a congenital heart defect. The CDR3 DNA sequence: TGCGCCAGCAGCTTGGCAGCCGGCGGGACTAGCGTGATCTTACGCACAGATACGCAGTATTTT. Encoded protein: CASSLAAGGTSVILRTDTQYF.